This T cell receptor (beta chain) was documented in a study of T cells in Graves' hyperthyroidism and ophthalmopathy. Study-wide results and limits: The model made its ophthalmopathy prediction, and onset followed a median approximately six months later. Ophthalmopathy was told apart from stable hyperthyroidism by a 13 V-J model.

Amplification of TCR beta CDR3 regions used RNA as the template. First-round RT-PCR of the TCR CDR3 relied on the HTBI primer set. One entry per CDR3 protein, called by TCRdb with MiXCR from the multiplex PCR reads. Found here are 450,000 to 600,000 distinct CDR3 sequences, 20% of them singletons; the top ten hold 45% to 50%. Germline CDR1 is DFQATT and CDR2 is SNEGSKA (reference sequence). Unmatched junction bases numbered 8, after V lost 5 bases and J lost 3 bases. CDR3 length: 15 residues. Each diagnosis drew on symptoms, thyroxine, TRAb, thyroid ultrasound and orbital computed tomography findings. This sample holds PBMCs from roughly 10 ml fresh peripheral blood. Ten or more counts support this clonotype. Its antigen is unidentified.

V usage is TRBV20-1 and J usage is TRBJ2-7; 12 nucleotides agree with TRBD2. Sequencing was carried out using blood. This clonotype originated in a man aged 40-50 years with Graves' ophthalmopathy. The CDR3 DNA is TGCAGTGCTCCTGATCTAGCGGGAGGGTACTACGAGCAGTACTTC. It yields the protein CSAPDLAGGYYEQYF.